A few counts support the clone carrying this T cell receptor (beta chain). Blood got drawn at baseline, again on cycle 4 day 1, and then on cycle 7 day 1. The data belong to a study of OX40 agonist ivuxolimab in advanced cancers. Study as a whole: Of mixed ages from about 23 to 90 and averaging roughly 60 years, the group was just under 85% male.

Sequenced by immunoSEQ multiplex PCR; TCRdb stores in-frame clones only, minus some. The sample lists fewer than 80,000 clones, around four fifths occurring once. Trimming cost V 0 bases and J 0 bases, with 10 bases left between them. Germline V gene lookup returns CDR1 SGHNT and CDR2 YYREEE (reference sequence). The CDR3 runs to 16 residues. This TCR was sampled from an adult with an advanced solid tumor such as melanoma, head and neck, liver or kidney cancer. The chain joins TRBV5-4 to TRBJ2-1, with no clear D. The sample was CD4+ or CD8+ T cells sorted from blood, taken in a trial of the OX40 agonist ivuxolimab. Written as DNA, the CDR3 is TGTGCCAGCAGCTTGGAACCCCCTCACTCCTACAATGAGCAGTTCTTC. It is translated as CASSLEPPHSYNEQFF.